A selection of T cell receptor beta chains follows, all from one sample in a study of T cell repertoires in cytomegalovirus infection. MiXCR, applied by TCRdb to the reads, yields one record per CDR3 protein. The sample has around 180,000 distinct CDR3 sequences, 28% seen once. Material for sequencing was PBMCs. These receptor sequences come from a human donor in good health (CMV status not recorded). Some clones in this sample may be carry-over from other donors' samples. Each CDR3 is given with its conserved first and last residue. The D gene is left open where the match is weak. Size is stated for part of the rows, as once, few or many counts, or as a class when the clone is expanded.

>TRBJ2-3|TRBV12-3/TRBV12-4|TRBD1|few
TGTGCCAGCAGTTTCGACAGGGGAGGCACAGATACGCAGTATTTT
CASSFDRGGTDTQYF
>TRBJ1-5|TRBV10-2|-|-
TGCGCCAGCAGCGAGGGGGGGGACCAGCCCCAGCATTTT
CASSEGGDQPQHF
>TRBJ1-5|TRBV12-3/TRBV12-4|-|few
TGTGCCAGCAAAACGGGCGTAGGGGGGGGTCAGCCCCAGCATTTT
CASKTGVGGGQPQHF
>TRBJ1-2|TRBV7-8|-|-
TGTGCCAGCAGCTTAGCGCCGGCGTTGAACTATGGCTACACCTTC
CASSLAPALNYGYTF
>TRBJ2-1|TRBV19|TRBD1|few
TGTGCCAGTAGGGGACAGTACATCGATGAGCAGTTCTTC
CASRGQYIDEQFF
>TRBJ1-2|TRBV2|-|many
TGTGCCAGCAGTGAACGGGCGTTTTCTAACTATGGCTACACCTTC
CASSERAFSNYGYTF
>TRBJ2-3|TRBV6-2/TRBV6-3|-|-
TGTGCCAGCAGTTATGAGAGCTCAGATACGCAGTATTTT
CASSYESSDTQYF
>TRBJ1-1|TRBV2|-|few
TGTGCCAGCAGTGAAGTCCCTAACACTGAAGCTTTCTTT
CASSEVPNTEAFF
>TRBJ1-4|TRBV2|TRBD1|-
TGTGCCAGCAGCCAGGACAGGATTAATGAAAAACTGTTTTTT
CASSQDRINEKLFF
>TRBJ1-1|TRBV7-2|-|few
TGTGCCAGCAGCTCATACCGTAACACTGAAGCTTTCTTT
CASSSYRNTEAFF
>TRBJ2-4|TRBV7-2|TRBD2|many
TGTGCCAGCAGCCCGCCGGGACTAGGGGCCAAAAACATTCAGTACTTC
CASSPPGLGAKNIQYF
>TRBJ2-3|TRBV12-3/TRBV12-4|TRBD2|-
TGTGCCAGCAGTTTACGGGGACTAGCGGGGGGGAAGGGTACGCAGTATTTT
CASSLRGLAGGKGTQYF
>TRBJ2-7|TRBV5-1|-|-
TGCGCCAGCAGCTTACAGGAGTCCTACGAGCAGTACTTC
CASSLQESYEQYF
>TRBJ2-2|TRBV7-3|TRBD1|few
TGTGCCAGCAGCTCGGGACAGGGTAACTCCGGGGAGCTGTTTTTT
CASSSGQGNSGELFF
>TRBJ1-1|TRBV11-2|TRBD1|few
TGTGCCACCCAGGGGGCCGGCGTGAACACTGAAGCTTTCTTT
CATQGAGVNTEAFF
>TRBJ1-1|TRBV20-1|-|-
TGCAGTGCTAAGGGAGCCGGGAACACTGAAGCTTTCTTT
CSAKGAGNTEAFF
>TRBJ1-2|TRBV19|-|-
TGTGCCAGAAGCTCAGGGGTCTATGGCTACACCTTC
CARSSGVYGYTF
>TRBJ1-2|TRBV18|TRBD1|-
TGTGCCAGCTCACCAGGCACAGGGGATCCCTCGGATGGCTACACCTTC
CASSPGTGDPSDGYTF
>TRBJ2-7|TRBV19|-|few
TGTGCCAGTAGACCAGCCGGCGGCTCCTACGAGCAGTACTTC
CASRPAGGSYEQYF
>TRBJ2-7|TRBV10-3|-|few
TGTGCCATCAGTGAATCTAGGGTGAACTACGAGCAGTACTTC
CAISESRVNYEQYF
>TRBJ1-5|TRBV19|-|-
TGTGCCAGTAAAAAAGGGACCTATCAGCCCCAGCATTTT
CASKKGTYQPQHF
>TRBJ2-3|TRBV15|-|few
TGTGCCACCAGCAGAGAAGGGCGGTTGGTAGATACGCAGTATTTT
CATSREGRLVDTQYF
>TRBJ2-5|TRBV27|TRBD2|-
TGTGCCAGCAGTCCGCTTCCGACTAGCGGGGTACGAGAGACCCAGTACTTC
CASSPLPTSGVRETQYF
>TRBJ2-1|TRBV20-1|TRBD1|-
TGCAGTGCTAGAGGACAGGGGACCTACAATGAGCAGTTCTTC
CSARGQGTYNEQFF
>TRBJ2-7|TRBV29-1|-|-
TGCAGCGTTGAACAGTTGAGCTCCTACGAGCAGTACTTC
CSVEQLSSYEQYF
>TRBJ2-1|TRBV5-6|TRBD1|few
TGTGCCACCGGGACAGGGGGCTACAATGAGCAGTTCTTC
CATGTGGYNEQFF
>TRBJ2-3|TRBV5-4|-|few
TGTGCCAGCAGCTTGGAACTCACTAGCACAGATACGCAGTATTTT
CASSLELTSTDTQYF
>TRBJ2-3|TRBV4-1|TRBD1|-
TGCGCCAGCAGCCAACGGGACAGGGGGCAAGATACGCAGTATTTT
CASSQRDRGQDTQYF
>TRBJ1-3|TRBV7-3|-|few
TGTGCCAGCAGCCGATCTCACGGAAACACCATATATTTT
CASSRSHGNTIYF
>TRBJ2-3|TRBV11-2|-|few
TGTGCCAGCAGCGTGGGGGGGGGGGCCGAAGATACGCAGTATTTT
CASSVGGGAEDTQYF
>TRBJ1-1|TRBV7-9|TRBD1|few
TGTGCCAGCGGCCACCAGGGGGACTGGACTGAAGCTTTCTTT
CASGHQGDWTEAFF
>TRBJ1-1|TRBV10-2|-|many
TGCGCCAGCAACCTTAGACGAGTAGGGAACACTGAAGCTTTCTTT
CASNLRRVGNTEAFF
>TRBJ1-1|TRBV29-1|-|-
TGCAGCGTTGTCCTCATGATGAACACTGAAGCTTTCTTT
CSVVLMMNTEAFF
>TRBJ2-1|TRBV7-3|-|few
TGTGCCAGCTCCCGGGGTAGCCTCAGCTACAATGAGCAGTTCTTC
CASSRGSLSYNEQFF
>TRBJ1-3|TRBV9|-|-
TGTGCCAGCAGCCACTCGACAGATCCCACAGCTGGAAACACCATATATTTT
CASSHSTDPTAGNTIYF
>TRBJ2-2|TRBV11-2|TRBD1|few
TGTGCCAGCAGCCGAGGGAGACAGGGCACCGGGGAGCTGTTTTTT
CASSRGRQGTGELFF
>TRBJ1-1|TRBV9|TRBD1|few
TGTGCCAGCAGCCCCGGACAGGGGGAGACTGAAGCTTTCTTT
CASSPGQGETEAFF
>TRBJ2-6|TRBV2|-|-
TGTGCCAGCAGCGACGGAGGCCCTAACTCTGGGGCCAACGTCCTGACTTTC
CASSDGGPNSGANVLTF
>TRBJ2-5|TRBV12-3/TRBV12-4|-|few
TGTGCCAGCAGTTTAAGGGGGGCCACTCAGGAGACCCAGTACTTC
CASSLRGATQETQYF
>TRBJ1-4|TRBV25-1|TRBD1|-
TGTGACAGCAGTGCGCCGGGACAGGGGGCAGCAACTAATGAAAAACTGTTTTTT
CDSSAPGQGAATNEKLFF
>TRBJ2-1|TRBV19|TRBD1|few
TGTGCCAGTAGTCCCCGGACAGGGTACAATGAGCAGTTCTTC
CASSPRTGYNEQFF
>TRBJ2-1|TRBV20-1|-|few
TGCAGTGCTAGAAGTCGGGGGCTGGGGAGTGAGCAGTTCTTC
CSARSRGLGSEQFF
>TRBJ1-1|TRBV5-3|-|-
TGTGCCAGCAGCTTGCGGCAGGCTAACACTGAAGCTTTCTTT
CASSLRQANTEAFF
>TRBJ1-2|TRBV6-1|-|-
TGTGCCAGCAGGTCCGACGGACTCTATGGCTACACCTTC
CASRSDGLYGYTF
>TRBJ1-1|TRBV2|-|few
TGTGCCACTACGACAGGGAACACTGAAGCTTTCTTT
CATTTGNTEAFF
>TRBJ2-7|TRBV7-9|-|few
TGTGCCAGCAAAGGGGGGGCCGGGAGCTCCTACGAGCAGTACTTC
CASKGGAGSSYEQYF
>TRBJ1-2|TRBV29-1|-|-
TGCAGCGTTGAGGGCGGAAGATATGGCTACACCTTC
CSVEGGRYGYTF
>TRBJ1-1|TRBV5-1|TRBD1|many
TGCGCCAGCAGCTTGGGTGAGACAGGGGCTGAAGCTTTCTTT
CASSLGETGAEAFF
>TRBJ2-3|TRBV7-6|-|-
TGTGCCAGCAGCTTAGTTGGGGACGGAGATACGCAGTATTTT
CASSLVGDGDTQYF
>TRBJ1-1|TRBV7-2|-|many
TGTGCCAGCAGCTTATTCCAGAGGAACACTGAAGCTTTCTTT
CASSLFQRNTEAFF
>TRBJ2-4|TRBV5-5|-|few
TGTGCCAGCAGCTTGCCCCTAGCCAAAAACATTCAGTACTTC
CASSLPLAKNIQYF
>TRBJ1-1|TRBV27|-|once
TGTGCCAGCAGGTTACAGGAGGAGGCCACTGAAGCTTTCTTT
CASRLQEEATEAFF
>TRBJ1-1|TRBV7-8|-|many
TGTGCCAGCAGCCTAGGAAACAGGGTTAACACTGAAGCTTTCTTT
CASSLGNRVNTEAFF